What follows are 14 T cell receptor beta chains derived from one specimen sequenced in a study of CD8 T cells in Susac syndrome. An input of about 0.5 to 1 ug of RNA was subjected to reverse transcription using random hexamers. Via MiXCR, TCRdb re-called the immunoSEQ multiplex PCR reads, giving one row per CDR3 protein. The sample has about 250,000 distinct CDR3 sequences, roughly 95% seen once. Sequenced input: CD4+ T cells from PBMCs. The receptors stem from a human donor with multiple sclerosis.

The rearrangement joins TRBV19 to TRBJ1-1; tentatively, D is TRBD1 (5 bases). Germline CDR1 is LNHDA and CDR2 is SQIVND (reference sequence). The germline V and J ends were trimmed by 3 bases and 4 bases, with 9 bases remaining between them. The CDR3 loop spans 13 amino acids. The CDR3 nucleotides are TGTGCCAGTAGTATTGGGACGGGCACTGAAGCTTTCTTT. It yields the protein CASSIGTGTEAFF.

This clonotype was seen a single time. V is TRBV20-1 and J is TRBJ2-7, with TRBD1 matching 9 bases. Germline-derived CDR1 and CDR2 are DFQATT and SNEGSKA (reference sequence). The J segment lost 4 bases and the V segment lost 7 bases, leaving 8 bases of the junction unmatched. The CDR3 contains 13 residues. The CDR3 loop is CSVEETGGYEQYF. CDR3 DNA: TGCAGTGTCGAGGAGACAGGGGGTTACGAGCAGTACTTC.

This chain joins TRBV9 and TRBJ1-6; D possibly corresponds to TRBD1 (5 bases). CDR1 SGDLS and CDR2 YYNGEE come from the germline V gene. The CDR3 is 15 amino acids. The V end was cut by 4 bases, the J end by 6 bases, with 14 bases between. CDR3 region: CASSLRDKGNSPLHF. The CDR3 region has the DNA TGTGCCAGCAGCCTCAGGGATAAGGGTAATTCACCCCTCCACTTT.

DNA for the CDR3: TGCAGTGCCGTTACCGTGGGAGGGGCTGAGACCCAGTACTTC. Translation: CSAVTVGGAETQYF. The chain uses TRBV20-1 and TRBJ2-5, with 7 bases that match TRBD2. Germline V gene data show CDR1 as DFQATT and CDR2 as SNEGSKA (reference sequence). Trimming removed 6 bases from V and 5 bases from J; junction bases left unmatched: 12. The CDR3 loop spans 14 amino acids.

This chain connects TRBV27 to TRBJ1-2; possible D gene TRBD1, 5 bases. V dropped 0 bases and J dropped 8 bases, with 16 bases sitting between them. Germline V gene sequence: CDR1 MNHEY, CDR2 SMNVEV (reference sequence). This CDR3 is 15 amino acids long. The CDR3 bases are TGTGCCAGCAGTTTATCTCTGGGGCTCCCGGACGGCTACACCTTC. Translating it yields CASSLSLGLPDGYTF.

The chain links TRBV4-1 to TRBJ2-2; 8 bases fit TRBD2. Losses at the gene ends were 7 bases for V and 6 bases for J; bases not matched to a gene: 10. CDR1 and CDR2 from the germline V gene are MGHRA and YSYEKL. This CDR3 comprises 15 residues. The CDR3 here is CASKPRGGSAGELFF. In nucleotides, the CDR3 is TGCGCCAGCAAACCCCGCGGGGGGTCGGCCGGGGAGCTGTTTTTT.

CDR3 in amino acids: CASRGQFGGANVLTF. CDR3 coding DNA: TGTGCCAGCAGAGGACAGTTTGGAGGGGCCAACGTCCTGACTTTC. The V call is TRBV2, the J call TRBJ2-6; D possibly corresponds to TRBD1 (6 bases). The germline CDR1 and CDR2 sequences are SNHLY and FYNNEI. V lost 6 bases and J lost 4, with 13 bases in between. The CDR3 extends over 15 amino acids.

J is TRBJ2-7 and V is TRBV27, with D perhaps assigned TRBD1 or TRBD2 (5 bases each). The CDR3 is 15 residues long. The ends were cut back, 6 bases at V and 3 bases at J, with 18 bases in the middle. Germline CDR1 and CDR2: MNHEY and SMNVEV (reference sequence). CDR3 nucleotides: TGTGCCAGCAGCCGGTCCCGGGACGGACTCTACGAGCAGTACGTC. Translated: CASSRSRDGLYEQYV.

The chain joins TRBV24-1 to TRBJ2-4; D might be TRBD2 (6 bases). Germline CDR1 KGHDR, CDR2 SFDVKD. CDR3 length: 15 residues. The ends were cut back, 3 bases at V and 1 base at J, with 9 bases in the middle. The CDR3 is CATSDGGSAKNIQYF. Written as DNA, the CDR3 is TGTGCCACCAGTGATGGGGGGTCGGCCAAAAACATTCAGTACTTC.

In its sample, this clonotype was seen once. This chain connects TRBV19 to TRBJ1-1, with D possibly TRBD1 on 6 matching bases. The CDR3 is 14 residues long. Trimming cost V 4 bases and J 0 bases, with 9 bases left between them. The V gene's germline CDR1 is LNHDA and CDR2 SQIVND (reference sequence). CDR3 sequence reads: CASSKRGLNTEAFF. CDR3 DNA: TGTGCCAGTAGTAAAAGGGGGTTGAACACTGAAGCTTTCTTT.

The genes are TRBV3-1 and TRBJ1-4; 9 nucleotides align to TRBD1. The V and J ends lost 3 bases and 7 bases, in that order; junction bases with no gene match: 9. Germline V gene data show CDR1 as LGHDT and CDR2 as YNNKEL (reference sequence). The CDR3 covers 16 residues. The CDR3 loop is CASSHPAGQGREKLFF. The CDR3 DNA reads as TGTGCCAGCAGCCACCCTGCGGGACAGGGTCGTGAAAAACTGTTTTTT.

The chain employs TRBV29-1 and TRBJ1-5; D not resolved. Trimming shortened V by 7 bases and J by 9 bases, and 13 bases separated the two germline ends. CDR1 and CDR2 (germline): SQVTM, ANQGSEA. The CDR3 runs to 11 residues. The CDR3: CSASLGSPQHF. CDR3 nucleotides: TGCAGCGCGTCCCTAGGTTCGCCCCAGCATTTT.

J is TRBJ2-5 and V is TRBV7-2, with 7 positions matching TRBD2. This CDR3 contains 14 residues. Germline CDR1 SGHTA, CDR2 FQGNSA. Losses at the gene ends were 2 bases for V and 1 base for J; bases not matched to a gene: 1. CDR3 nucleotide sequence: TGTGCCAGCAGCTTACTAGCGGTCCAAGAGACCCAGTACTTC. As protein: CASSLLAVQETQYF.

The chain uses TRBV12-3 or TRBV12-4 and TRBJ2-5; D is perhaps TRBD2 (5 bases). V dropped 6 bases and J dropped 5 bases, with 13 bases sitting between them. This CDR3 spans 13 amino acids. CDR3 bases: TGTGCCAGCAGCTACGGGGTCCCGGAGACCCAGTACTTC. It specifies CASSYGVPETQYF.